This TCR beta chain was sequenced for a study of T cell responses to AZD1222 COVID-19 vaccine. Clones were sequenced by immunoSEQ multiplex PCR, and TCRdb holds only the in-frame ones, with some missing. The sample includes 150,000 or so clones, about nine tenths of them seen just once. The CDR3 totals 15 residues. From germline, CDR1 is SEHNR and CDR2 FQNEAQ (reference sequence). V lost 2 bases and J 0 bases, leaving 7 bases between the germline ends. This TCR came from an adult in good health. The J gene is TRBJ2-2, the V gene TRBV7-9; unclear D gene. The specimen comprised peripheral blood, sampled on day 0 of AZD1222 vaccination. CDR3 sequence (DNA): TGTGCCAGCAGCTTAAGGGCGGCGAACACCGGGGAGCTGTTTTTT. Translating gives CASSLRAANTGELFF.